A selection of T cell receptor beta chains follows, all from one sample in a study of Ad26.COV2.S vaccination and SARS-CoV-2 variants. Produced via immunoSEQ multiplex PCR; TCRdb's table is partial and in-frame only. The sample lists a few hundred thousand clones; 88% were seen once. Here the sequenced sample was peripheral blood, taken in a trial of Ad26.COV2.S vaccine versus placebo. The receptors were gathered from a person aged 18 to 65 who received the Ad26.COV2.S COVID-19 vaccine or a placebo. Both conserved end residues are part of each CDR3. The D gene is left open where the match is weak. Size is omitted from some rows. Given values are once, few, many or a class for expanded clones.

J gene	clone size	D gene	V gene	CDR3 DNA	CDR3 protein
TRBJ1-1	.	.	TRBV19	TGTGCCACCTGCCCCGGTGGGACTGAAGCTTTCTTT	CATCPGGTEAFF
TRBJ2-1	.	TRBD1	TRBV7-2	TGTGCCAGCAGCCCGGACAGGTGGGCTTACAATGAGCAGTTCTTC	CASSPDRWAYNEQFF
TRBJ1-2	.	.	TRBV28	TGTGCCAGCAGTTTATTACCGGGGCAAGGCTACACCTTC	CASSLLPGQGYTF
TRBJ1-5	.	TRBD1	TRBV24-1	TGTGCCACCACCGACAGGGCCTACAATCAGCCCCAGCATTTT	CATTDRAYNQPQHF
TRBJ2-2	.	.	TRBV6-4	TGTGCCAGCAGAAGCGGGACAGGGAACACCGGGGAGCTGTTTTTT	CASRSGTGNTGELFF
TRBJ1-3	.	.	TRBV2	TGTGCCAGCAGGCCTTCTGGAAACACCATATATTTT	CASRPSGNTIYF
TRBJ1-5	.	TRBD1	TRBV11-2	TGTGCCAGCAGCTTAGATCTTTCGACAGGGGGTCGACAGCCCCAGCATTTT	CASSLDLSTGGRQPQHF
TRBJ2-7	few	TRBD1	TRBV6-1	TGTGCCAGCAGTGACCAGGACAGGAGCTCCTACGAGCAGTACTTC	CASSDQDRSSYEQYF
TRBJ2-7	.	TRBD2	TRBV7-8	TGTGCCAGCAGCCCGAGGGAGGGATCGTCCTACGAGCAGTACTTC	CASSPREGSSYEQYF
TRBJ1-2	.	TRBD1	TRBV2	TGTGCCAGCAGTACCGGACAGGGAGAGGGGTTCTATGGCTACACCTTC	CASSTGQGEGFYGYTF
TRBJ1-3	.	.	TRBV24-1	TGTGCCACCAGTGCTGAGGACCCTGGAAACACCATATATTTT	CATSAEDPGNTIYF
TRBJ2-1	.	.	TRBV7-9	TGTGCCAGCAGCTTAGCGGAGGGGCCGAAGGTCAATGAGCAGTTCTTC	CASSLAEGPKVNEQFF
TRBJ2-5	.	TRBD1	TRBV5-4	TGTGCCAGCAGCCCAGACAGGGGATATACAGAGACCCAGTACTTC	CASSPDRGYTETQYF
TRBJ1-6	.	TRBD1	TRBV25-1	TGTGCCAGCAGTGTGGACAGGGGGTCTTCACCCCTCCACTTT	CASSVDRGSSPLHF
TRBJ2-3	few	TRBD2	TRBV7-2	TGTGCCAGCAGCTTAGTCTCTAGCGGGTCCGGGTCAGATACGCAGTATTTT	CASSLVSSGSGSDTQYF
TRBJ2-7	.	.	TRBV19	TGTGCCAGTAGTACGGTCAGGGGACCCTCCTACGAGCAGTACTTC	CASSTVRGPSYEQYF
TRBJ2-3	few	TRBD2	TRBV6-2/TRBV6-3	TGTGCCAGCAGTTATAGCGGGGCCACAGATACGCAGTATTTT	CASSYSGATDTQYF
TRBJ1-1	.	.	TRBV7-3	TGTGCCAGCAGCTCTGGGCGGGACCGGAGCAAAGCTTTCTTT	CASSSGRDRSKAFF
TRBJ1-1	.	.	TRBV6-1	TGTGCCAGCAGTGAAGGGAGGGGACGCATGGCCACTGAAGCTTTCTTT	CASSEGRGRMATEAFF
TRBJ2-6	.	.	TRBV29-1	TGCAGCGTTGAAAACCCTGGGGCCAACGTCCTGACTTTC	CSVENPGANVLTF
TRBJ2-1	.	.	TRBV11-3	TGTGCCAGCAGCTTCGGGAGCTCCTACAATGAGCAGTTCTTC	CASSFGSSYNEQFF
TRBJ1-5	once	.	TRBV13	TGTGCCAGCAGCTCCATGAATCACGAGCCCCAGCATTTT	CASSSMNHEPQHF
TRBJ2-7	once	TRBD2	TRBV19	TGTGCCAGTAGTAGCGGGAGGGGCGCGACCTACGAGCAGTACTTC	CASSSGRGATYEQYF
TRBJ2-3	few	.	TRBV4-1	TGCGCCAGCAGCCAAGATCGGCCCACAGATACGCAGTATTTT	CASSQDRPTDTQYF
TRBJ1-5	.	.	TRBV3-1/TRBV3-2	TGTGCCAGCAGCCAAGGGCAGCAGCCCCAGCATTTT	CASSQGQQPQHF
TRBJ1-1	.	TRBD1	TRBV27	TGTGCCAGCAGTGCCAGGGGGACTGAAGCTTTCTTT	CASSARGTEAFF
TRBJ1-2	.	TRBD1	TRBV28	TGTGCCAGCAAATGGTCGGGGACAGGGGTTGAGAGCTATGGCTACACCTTC	CASKWSGTGVESYGYTF
TRBJ1-5	.	.	TRBV30	TGTGCCTGGAGTGTGGTTAGCAATCAGCCCCAGCATTTT	CAWSVVSNQPQHF
TRBJ2-5	.	TRBD1	TRBV4-3	TGCGCCAGCAGCCTAGGGACAGGGGGCCGTGAGACCCAGTACTTC	CASSLGTGGRETQYF
TRBJ1-5	.	.	TRBV30	TGTGCCTGGAGTCCCTTTTTTGAGGATGACCAGCCCCAGCATTTT	CAWSPFFEDDQPQHF
TRBJ1-6	.	.	TRBV5-1	TGCGCCAGCAGCCCGACGGGAGCCACGCATAATTCACCCCTCCACTTT	CASSPTGATHNSPLHF
TRBJ1-1	.	.	TRBV30	TGTGCCTGGAGGGGCAGGGAGAACACTGAAGCTTTCTTT	CAWRGRENTEAFF
TRBJ2-2	.	.	TRBV2	TGTGCCAGCAAGAGACTGCGGTCGAACACCGGGGAGCTGTTTTTT	CASKRLRSNTGELFF
TRBJ2-7	.	.	TRBV14	TGTGCCAGCAGCCGACAAATGGGGCTCTACGAGCAGTACTTC	CASSRQMGLYEQYF
TRBJ2-7	.	.	TRBV12-3/TRBV12-4	TGTGCCAGCAAGGGGGGAACCTACGAGCAGTACTTC	CASKGGTYEQYF
TRBJ2-1	.	TRBD2	TRBV7-3	TGTGCCAGCAGCTCTCTAGCGGGCAGCTCCTACAATGAGCAGTTCTTC	CASSSLAGSSYNEQFF
TRBJ1-1	.	.	TRBV4-3	TGCGCCAGCAGCCAAGATTTAGTAGCCAGGGTGAGCACTGAAGCTTTCTTT	CASSQDLVARVSTEAFF
TRBJ2-6	.	.	TRBV28	TGTGCCAGCAGCACCCCCGGGACCTCATATCTCTCTGGGGCCAACGTCCTGACTTTC	CASSTPGTSYLSGANVLTF
TRBJ2-5	.	.	TRBV2	TGTGCCAGCAGTGGAGGGGAGACCCAGTACTTC	CASSGGETQYF
TRBJ1-1	.	.	TRBV5-1	TGCGCCAGCAGCCCCCACACTGGTATGGAAGCTTTCTTT	CASSPHTGMEAFF
TRBJ1-2	once	.	TRBV2	TGTGCCAGCAGTGAACAGGGAAACCGGAACTATGGCTACACCTTC	CASSEQGNRNYGYTF
TRBJ2-5	once	TRBD2	TRBV7-2	TGTGCCAGCAGCTTAGCTAGCGGGGGGGCAGAGACCCAGTACTTC	CASSLASGGAETQYF
TRBJ1-1	.	.	TRBV7-9	TGTGCCAGCAGCATATCCAGGGGTGGGAACACTGAAGCTTTCTTT	CASSISRGGNTEAFF
TRBJ2-5	.	TRBD2	TRBV3-1/TRBV3-2	TGTGCCAGCAGCCAAGGGCCTAGCGGGGGAGAGACCCAGTACTTC	CASSQGPSGGETQYF
TRBJ2-1	.	.	TRBV7-2	TGTGCCAGCAGCTTCACAGTAAACAATGAGCAGTTCTTC	CASSFTVNNEQFF
TRBJ2-3	.	.	TRBV9	TGTGCCAGCAGCGTTAGGAGTCGGGACCTCACAGATACGCAGTATTTT	CASSVRSRDLTDTQYF
TRBJ2-3	.	TRBD2	TRBV11-3	TGTGCCAGCAGCCCTGGACTAGCGGGTACGCAGTATTTT	CASSPGLAGTQYF
TRBJ2-5	.	.	TRBV3-1/TRBV3-2	TGTGCCAGCAGCCAAGTGAGAGAGACCCAGTACTTC	CASSQVRETQYF
TRBJ2-6	.	.	TRBV6-5	TGTGCCAGCAGAAGAGAGGAGGCTGGGGCCAACGTCCTGACTTTC	CASRREEAGANVLTF
TRBJ1-2	.	.	TRBV29-1	TGCAGCGTTGAGGCGGATAGGGGGTACACCTTC	CSVEADRGYTF
TRBJ1-6	.	TRBD1	TRBV7-8	TGTGCCAGCAGCTCCTGGACAGGGTTTGGTTCACCCCTCCACTTT	CASSSWTGFGSPLHF
TRBJ1-1	.	.	TRBV10-3	TGTGCCATCAGTGAGTCTCATGGGGCAGACGCGAACACTGAAGCTTTCTTT	CAISESHGADANTEAFF
TRBJ1-2	.	.	TRBV11-2	TGTGCCAGCAGCAGGATAACCCAGTCAGACGGCTACACCTTC	CASSRITQSDGYTF
TRBJ1-2	.	.	TRBV3-1/TRBV3-2	TGTGCCAGCAGCCAAGAAGGCAGGGTGGGTGGTGGCTACACCTTC	CASSQEGRVGGGYTF
TRBJ2-7	.	TRBD1	TRBV10-3	TGTGCCATCAGCTGGGACAGGGGCTACGAGCAGTACTTC	CAISWDRGYEQYF